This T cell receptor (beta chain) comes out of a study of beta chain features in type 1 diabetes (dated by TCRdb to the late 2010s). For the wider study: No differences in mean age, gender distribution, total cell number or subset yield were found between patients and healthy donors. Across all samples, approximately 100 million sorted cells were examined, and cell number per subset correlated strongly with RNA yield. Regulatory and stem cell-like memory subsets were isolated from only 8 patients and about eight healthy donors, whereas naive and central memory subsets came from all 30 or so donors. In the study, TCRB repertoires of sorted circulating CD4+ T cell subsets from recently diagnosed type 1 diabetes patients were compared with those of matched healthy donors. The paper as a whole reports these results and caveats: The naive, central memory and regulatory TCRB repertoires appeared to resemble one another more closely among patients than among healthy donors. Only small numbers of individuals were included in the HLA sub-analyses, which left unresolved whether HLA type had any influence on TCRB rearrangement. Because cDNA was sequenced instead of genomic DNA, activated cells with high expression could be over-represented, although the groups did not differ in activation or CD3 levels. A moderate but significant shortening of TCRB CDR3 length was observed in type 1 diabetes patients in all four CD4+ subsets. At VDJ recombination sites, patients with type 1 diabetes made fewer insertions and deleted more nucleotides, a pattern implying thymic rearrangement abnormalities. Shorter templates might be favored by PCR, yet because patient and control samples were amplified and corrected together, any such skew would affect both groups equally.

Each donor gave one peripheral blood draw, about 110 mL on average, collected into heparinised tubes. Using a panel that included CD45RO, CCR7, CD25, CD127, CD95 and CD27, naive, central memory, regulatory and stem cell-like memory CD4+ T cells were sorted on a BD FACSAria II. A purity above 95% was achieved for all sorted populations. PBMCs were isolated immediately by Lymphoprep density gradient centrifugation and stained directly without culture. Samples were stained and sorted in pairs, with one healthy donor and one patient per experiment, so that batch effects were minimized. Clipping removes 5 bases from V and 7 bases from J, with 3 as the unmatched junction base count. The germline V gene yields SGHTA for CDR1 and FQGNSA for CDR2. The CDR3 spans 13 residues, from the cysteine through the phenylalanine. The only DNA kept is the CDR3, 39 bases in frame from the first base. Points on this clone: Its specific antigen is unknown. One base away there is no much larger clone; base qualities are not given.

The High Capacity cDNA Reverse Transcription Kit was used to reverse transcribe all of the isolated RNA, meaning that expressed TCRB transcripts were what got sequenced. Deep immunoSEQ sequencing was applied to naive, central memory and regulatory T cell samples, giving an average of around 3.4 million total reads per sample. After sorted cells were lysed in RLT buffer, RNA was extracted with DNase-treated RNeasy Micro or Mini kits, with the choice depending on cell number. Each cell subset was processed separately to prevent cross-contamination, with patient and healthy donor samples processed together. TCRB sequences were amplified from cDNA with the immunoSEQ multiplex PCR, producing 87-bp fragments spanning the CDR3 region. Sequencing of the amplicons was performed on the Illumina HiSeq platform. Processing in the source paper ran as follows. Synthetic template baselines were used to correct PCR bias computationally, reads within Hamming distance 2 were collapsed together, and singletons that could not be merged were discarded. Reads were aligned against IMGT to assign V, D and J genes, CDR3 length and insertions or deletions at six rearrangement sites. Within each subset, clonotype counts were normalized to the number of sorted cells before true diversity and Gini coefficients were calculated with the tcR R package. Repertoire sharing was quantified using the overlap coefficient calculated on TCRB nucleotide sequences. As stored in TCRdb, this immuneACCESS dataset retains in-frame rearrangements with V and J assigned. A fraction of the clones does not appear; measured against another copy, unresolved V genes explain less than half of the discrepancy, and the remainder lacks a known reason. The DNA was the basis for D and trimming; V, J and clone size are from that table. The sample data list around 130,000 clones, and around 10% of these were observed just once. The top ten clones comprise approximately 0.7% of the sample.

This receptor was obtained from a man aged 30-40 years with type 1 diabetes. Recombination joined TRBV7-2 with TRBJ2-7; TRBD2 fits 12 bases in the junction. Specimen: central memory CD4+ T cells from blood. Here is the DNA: TGTGCCAGCAGCCTCGGACTAGCGGGGGAGCAGTACTTC. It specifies CASSLGLAGEQYF.